This entry lists 22 T cell receptor beta chains sequenced from one sample in a study of cytomegalovirus exposure and HLA in healthy donors. PCR amplification relied on 60 Vbeta primers (plus 13 Jbeta primers). Some clones are missing from TCRdb's copy, which holds only in-frame ones; the method was immunoSEQ multiplex PCR. The sample has 110,000 or so clones, around 77% seen once. Source material: PBMCs. The receptors were sampled from a young woman in good health and CMV-seropositive.

The rearrangement joins TRBV5-1 to TRBJ2-5, with 10 bases fitting TRBD1. The CDR3 length is 16 residues. V shed 4 bases and J 5 bases; nucleotides not matched to a gene: 11. Germline-derived CDR1 and CDR2 are SGHRS and YFSETQ. The CDR3 loop is CASSKGQGSVGETQYF. DNA of the CDR3: TGCGCCAGCAGCAAGGGACAGGGGAGTGTTGGGGAGACCCAGTACTTC.

The V and J genes are TRBV28 and TRBJ1-2, with 7 bases fitting TRBD1. Losses at the gene ends were 4 bases for V and 5 bases for J; bases not matched to a gene: 10. CDR3 length: 15 residues. From germline, CDR1 is MDHEN and CDR2 SYDVKM. Here the CDR3 reads CASSSPGQALYGYTF. In DNA form, the CDR3 reads TGTGCCAGCAGTTCCCCCGGACAGGCCCTGTATGGCTACACCTTC.

In this sample, this clone turned up a few times. V usage is TRBV4-1 and J usage is TRBJ1-5, with 7 positions matching TRBD1. Germline loops: CDR1 MGHRA, CDR2 YSYEKL. V lost 0 bases and J lost 0; bases outside the gene matches: 8. The CDR3 totals 18 residues. CDR3 nucleotide sequence: TGCGCCAGCAGCCAAGATAGGGGGCTGCCCGATAGCAATCAGCCCCAGCATTTT. It yields the protein CASSQDRGLPDSNQPQHF.

The CDR3 sequence: CASSPPLILLTQIHEQFF. The CDR3 DNA sequence: TGTGCCAGCTCACCACCCTTAATTCTATTGACTCAAATCCATGAGCAGTTCTTC. The chain recombines TRBV18 with TRBJ2-1; D remains unclear. The CDR3 runs to 18 residues. The V gene lost 0 bases and the J gene lost 8 bases, with 23 bases spanning the gap. Germline V gene sequence: CDR1 KGHSH, CDR2 LQKENI.

This clone has a handful of counts. The rearrangement joins TRBV5-1 to TRBJ2-5; D is uncertain. V lost 4 bases and J 5 bases, leaving 6 bases between the germline ends. This CDR3 is built from 11 residues. Germline assignment: CDR1 SGHRS and CDR2 YFSETQ. The CDR3 DNA sequence: TGCGCCAGCAGCCTCCTGGAGACCCAGTACTTC. It is translated as CASSLLETQYF.

The CDR3 DNA reads as TGCGCCAGCAGCTCAGGTAACACTGAAGCTTTCTTT. Translating it yields CASSSGNTEAFF. This sequence joins TRBV10-1 and TRBJ1-1; D gene uncertain. Germline V gene lookup returns CDR1 WNHNN and CDR2 SYGVQD (reference sequence). This CDR3 region has 12 residues. V dropped 6 bases and J dropped 2 bases, with 7 bases sitting between them.

This clone was seen just once. This chain links TRBV19 with TRBJ2-2, with 10 bases fitting TRBD2. There are 16 residues in the CDR3. Trimming at V came to 5 bases and at J to 6 bases, leaving 9 bases not matched to a gene. Looked up from germline, CDR1 is LNHDA and CDR2 is SQIVND (reference sequence). The CDR3 DNA reads TGTGCCAGTAGTCCGGTTCTAGCGGGAGTAGCCGGGGAGCTGTTTTTT. Its translation: CASSPVLAGVAGELFF.

In the case of this clone: Distinct nucleotide sequences in the sample also encode this CDR3. This chain uses TRBV19 with TRBJ2-2; 11 positions agree with TRBD2. This CDR3 has 16 residues. V shed 6 bases and J 3 bases; nucleotides not matched to a gene: 6. CDR1 LNHDA and CDR2 SQIVND come from the germline V gene (reference sequence). The CDR3 loop reads CASSRTSGGYTGELFF. CDR3 DNA sequence: TGTGCCAGTAGCCGAACTAGCGGGGGCTACACCGGGGAGCTGTTTTTT.

This rearrangement joins TRBV5-1 to TRBJ2-7, with D perhaps TRBD1 (6 bases). The V end lost 2 bases, the J end lost 4 bases, and 16 bases lay between the germline ends. This CDR3 comprises 15 residues. CDR1 and CDR2 from the germline V gene are SGHRS and YFSETQ. CDR3 protein: CASSLSQGTGYEQYF. The CDR3, as DNA: TGCGCCAGCAGCTTATCACAGGGAACAGGGTACGAGCAGTACTTC.

V usage is TRBV11-3 and J usage is TRBJ1-1, with 7 bases that match TRBD1. Germline loops: CDR1 SGHNT, CDR2 YENEEA. The length of the CDR3 is 17 residues. Germline trimming cut 2 bases from V and 1 base from J; bases unmatched to any gene: 10. CDR3 DNA sequence: TGTGCCAGCAGCTTAAATAGGGTTGGGACAGAGAACACTGAAGCTTTCTTT. Amino acid sequence: CASSLNRVGTENTEAFF.

The rearrangement links TRBV27 to TRBJ1-2; 7 bases map to TRBD1. The germline V gene encodes CDR1 MNHEY and CDR2 SMNVEV (reference sequence). The CDR3 consists of 15 residues. After removal of 0 bases from V and 7 bases from J, the junction contained 8 bases not matched to a gene. The CDR3 reads CASSLSGTDFFGYTF. DNA for the CDR3: TGTGCCAGCAGTTTATCCGGGACAGATTTCTTTGGCTACACCTTC.

The rearrangement links TRBV6-5 to TRBJ2-7, with D possibly being TRBD2 (5 bases). V was cut by 1 base and J by 0 bases, with 7 bases left in between. CDR3 length: 14 amino acids. The germline CDR1 and CDR2 sequences are MNHEY and SVGAGI. The DNA for the CDR3 is TGTGCCAGCAGTTACTATAGCGACTCCTACGAGCAGTACTTC. This codes for CASSYYSDSYEQYF.

This clone was observed a few times. The rearrangement uses TRBV6-5 and TRBJ2-7; a weak D match, TRBD2 (5 bases). The germline gives CDR1 MNHEY, CDR2 SVGAGI. The CDR3 has 14 residues. Trimming took off 2 bases at V and 3 bases at J, with 11 bases between the two ends. The CDR3 DNA reads as TGTGCCAGCAGTTACCGGAGGATCTACTACGAGCAGTACTTC. Protein sequence: CASSYRRIYYEQYF.

This clone was seen a few times. The chain recombines TRBV5-1 with TRBJ1-1; D perhaps matches TRBD1 (5 bases). This CDR3 has 14 amino acids. Germline values: CDR1 SGHRS, CDR2 YFSETQ. With 3 bases removed from V and 1 base from J, the gap between germline ends came to 10 bases. CDR3 nucleotide sequence: TGCGCCAGCAGCTCTGGAGGGGCGAACACTGAAGCTTTCTTT. As protein: CASSSGGANTEAFF. Based on the CDR3 plus reference TRBV5-1 and TRBJ1-1, the full variable domain is KAGVTQTPRYLIKTRGQQVTLSCSPISGHRSVSWYQQTPGQGLQFLFEYFSETQRNKGNFPGRFSGRQFSNSRSEMNVSTLELGDSALYLCASSSGGANTEAFFGQGTRLTVV.

The chain is built from TRBV10-3 and TRBJ2-2; weak D call: TRBD2 (7 bases). The germline V gene has CDR1 ENHRY and CDR2 SYGVKD. This CDR3 comprises 13 residues. The ends were cut back, 8 bases at V and 6 bases at J, with 13 bases in the middle. In nucleotides, the CDR3 is TGTGCCATCCTCGAAGGGGGGGCCGGGGAGCTGTTTTTT. It yields the protein CAILEGGAGELFF.

The gene calls are TRBV9 and TRBJ2-2; D is perhaps TRBD1 (5 bases). Germline loops: CDR1 SGDLS, CDR2 YYNGEE. CDR3 length: 13 residues. Trimming removed 4 bases from V and 6 bases from J, with 10 bases in between. The CDR3 DNA is TGTGCCAGCAGCATCTTCAGGGCCGGGGAGCTGTTTTTT. Translating it yields CASSIFRAGELFF.

In DNA form, the CDR3 reads TGTGCCAGCAGCGTAGAAGGGCGGGGGGGGTACAATGAGCAGTTCTTC. It translates to CASSVEGRGGYNEQFF. The chain recombines TRBV9 with TRBJ2-1; TRBD2 aligns across 9 bases. The CDR3 runs to 16 residues. V shed 0 bases and J 4 bases; nucleotides not matched to a gene: 5. Per germline, CDR1 SGDLS and CDR2 YYNGEE.

V and J are TRBV5-6 and TRBJ2-7, with 7 bases identical to TRBD1. Germline CDR1 is SGHDT and CDR2 is YYEEEE. V was clipped by 0 bases and J by 6 bases; unmatched bases: 9. This CDR3 comprises 15 residues. CDR3 protein: CASSLEGQLNLEQYF. For the CDR3, the DNA is TGTGCCAGCAGCTTGGAGGGACAGCTTAACCTCGAGCAGTACTTC. Filled out from reference TRBV5-6 and TRBJ2-7, the complete variable domain reads DAGVTQSPTHLIKTRGQQVTLRCSPKSGHDTVSWYQQALGQGPQFIFQYYEEEERQRGNFPDRFSGHQFPNYSSELNVNALLLGDSALYLCASSLEGQLNLEQYFGPGTRLTVT.

The V gene is TRBV5-1, the J gene TRBJ2-5; D may be TRBD2 (5 bases). From germline, CDR1 is SGHRS and CDR2 YFSETQ. Trimming shortened V by 4 bases and J by 4 bases, and 11 bases separated the two germline ends. The CDR3 length is 13 residues. The CDR3 coding sequence is TGCGCCAGCAGCCCCGGGGTGTTAGAGACCCAGTACTTC. Protein product: CASSPGVLETQYF. The full variable domain, rest sourced from reference TRBV5-1 and TRBJ2-5, is KAGVTQTPRYLIKTRGQQVTLSCSPISGHRSVSWYQQTPGQGLQFLFEYFSETQRNKGNFPGRFSGRQFSNSRSEMNVSTLELGDSALYLCASSPGVLETQYFGPGTRLLVL.

The chain carries TRBV7-8 and TRBJ2-1, with D possibly matching TRBD1 (5 bases). Germline-derived CDR1 and CDR2 are SGHVS and FQNEAQ. The CDR3 length is 17 residues. V was clipped by 7 bases and J by 0 bases, with 19 bases between them. In DNA, the CDR3 is TGTGCCAGCATCGTTAATCCAGGGCTTCACTCCTACAATGAGCAGTTCTTC. It yields the protein CASIVNPGLHSYNEQFF.

The count of this clone is one. This rearrangement joins TRBV28 to TRBJ2-7; 8 bases line up with TRBD1. The CDR3 has 16 residues. Germline CDR1 reads MDHEN; CDR2 reads SYDVKM. J was trimmed by 2 bases and V by 4 bases; bases with no gene match: 10. CDR3 protein: CASSSVDRDMTYEQYF. CDR3 DNA: TGTGCCAGCAGTTCCGTGGACAGGGACATGACCTACGAGCAGTACTTC.

The rearrangement uses TRBV6-1 and TRBJ2-5; TRBD1 aligns across 7 bases. Looked up from germline, CDR1 is MNHNS and CDR2 is SASEGT. The CDR3 consists of 16 residues. Trimming removed 3 bases from V and 0 bases from J; junction bases left unmatched: 7. As DNA, the CDR3 is TGTGCCAGCAGTGACGGGGACAGACCTTACCAAGAGACCCAGTACTTC. Translated, it gives CASSDGDRPYQETQYF.